A selection of T cell receptor beta chains follows, all from one sample in a study of shared clonotypes between healthy human individuals. The repertoire was sequenced with immunoSEQ multiplex PCR; TCRdb's copy has only in-frame clones and lacks some. The table includes 330,000 or so clones, around 74% detected once. The sequencing input was memory CD4+ T cells sorted from blood. The receptors were sampled from a young man in good health. Both conserved end residues are part of each CDR3. D genes are given only for firm matches. Expanded clones get a size class; other rows say once, few or many, or leave the size out.

CDR3 DNA	CDR3 protein	D gene	V gene	clone size	J gene
TGTGCCAGCAGCGTAGTGGCGGAGGGGTACAATGAGCAGTTCTTC	CASSVVAEGYNEQFF	NA	TRBV9	few	TRBJ2-1
TGTGCCAGCAGTTCAGGACCTGACCGCGGATATGGCTACACCTTC	CASSSGPDRGYGYTF	NA	TRBV2	NA	TRBJ1-2
TGCGCCAGCAGCCAAAACTCAGGGGGCGACTATGGCTACACCTTC	CASSQNSGGDYGYTF	TRBD1	TRBV4-3	NA	TRBJ1-2
TGTGCCAGCTCACCTTTAACGTTGGTAACAGGGGCCACAGATACGCAGTATTTT	CASSPLTLVTGATDTQYF	TRBD1	TRBV18	NA	TRBJ2-3
TGTGCCAGCTCAGTGAACGCGGGCAGGGGCACTGAAGCTTTCTTT	CASSVNAGRGTEAFF	NA	TRBV18	once	TRBJ1-1
TGTGCCAGTAGTATACCTAGCGGGAGGATCTATGAGCAGTTCTTC	CASSIPSGRIYEQFF	TRBD2	TRBV19	NA	TRBJ2-1
TGCGCCAGCCGACTGGAAACGAACACCGGGGAGCTGTTTTTT	CASRLETNTGELFF	NA	TRBV10-2	NA	TRBJ2-2
TGTGCCAGTAGTATCGACACAAATCAGCCCCAGCATTTT	CASSIDTNQPQHF	NA	TRBV19	NA	TRBJ1-5
TGTGCCAGCGGGAGGGGGGAGCTGTTTTTT	CASGRGELFF	NA	TRBV5-6	NA	TRBJ2-2
TGTGCCAGTAGTCCCCTTGGGACTAGCGGGACCTACGAGCAGTACTTC	CASSPLGTSGTYEQYF	TRBD2	TRBV19	NA	TRBJ2-7
TGTGCCAGCAGTGAAGCAAATGGGGGTCAGCCCCAGCATTTT	CASSEANGGQPQHF	NA	TRBV2	few	TRBJ1-5
TGTGCCAGCAGTAACGGACCTAGCGCCTACGAGCAGTACTTC	CASSNGPSAYEQYF	NA	TRBV5-4	many	TRBJ2-7
TGCGCCAGCAGCTCCGACCCCTCTGGGGCCAACGTCCTGACTTTC	CASSSDPSGANVLTF	NA	TRBV5-1	NA	TRBJ2-6
TGTGCCAGCAGCTTCAGTACAGGGCAGAGGCCATCCAAAAACATTCAGTACTTC	CASSFSTGQRPSKNIQYF	NA	TRBV5-8	NA	TRBJ2-4
TGTGCCAGCAGTCCCGGTCGGGTTAGGAGTGAAAAACTGTTTTTT	CASSPGRVRSEKLFF	NA	TRBV6-5	NA	TRBJ1-4
TGTGCCAGCAGTGAGACAGGGGTTAACACTGAAGCTTTCTTT	CASSETGVNTEAFF	TRBD1	TRBV2	NA	TRBJ1-1
TGCGCCAGCAGCTTGCAGGGGCCCAATGAGCAGTTCTTC	CASSLQGPNEQFF	NA	TRBV5-1	NA	TRBJ2-1
TGTGCCAGCAGTGCGCAACCCTCCCTGGGCTACACCTTC	CASSAQPSLGYTF	NA	TRBV6-1	NA	TRBJ1-2
TGTGCCAGCAGATCCCCAGTGTTGCGGCGGGAGTATGAGCAGTTCTTC	CASRSPVLRREYEQFF	TRBD2	TRBV2	NA	TRBJ2-1
TGTGCCAGTACCGAGGGAGGGCCTAGTGGTGCCAATGAGCAGTTCTTC	CASTEGGPSGANEQFF	TRBD2	TRBV19	NA	TRBJ2-1
TGCGCCAGCAGCACCTCTAGCGGGAGGACGGGGGAGCAGTACTTC	CASSTSSGRTGEQYF	TRBD2	TRBV5-1	many	TRBJ2-7